The entry that follows covers one T cell receptor beta chain sequence. The CDR3 has 16 amino acids. Germline CDR1 and CDR2: SGHAT and FQNNGV. After removal of 7 bases from V and 4 bases from J, the junction contained 11 bases not matched to a gene. The data were taken from a study of CD8 T cells in ankylosing spondylitis. TCRdb reanalysed the 5' RACE reads using MiXCR and keeps one entry per CDR3 protein. The repertoire holds 300,000 to 350,000 distinct CDR3 sequences, roughly 14% seen once, with about 1% in the top ten. The TCR was taken from a male donor with ankylosing spondylitis or in good health (not recorded which). The sample comprised blood, either unsorted or a sorted T cell fraction (not recorded which). The chain has TRBV11-2 and TRBJ2-2; 8 nucleotides line up with TRBD1. CDR3: CASKPSGQAGTGELFF. The CDR3 bases are TGTGCCAGCAAGCCCTCGGGACAGGCAGGCACCGGGGAGCTGTTTTTT.